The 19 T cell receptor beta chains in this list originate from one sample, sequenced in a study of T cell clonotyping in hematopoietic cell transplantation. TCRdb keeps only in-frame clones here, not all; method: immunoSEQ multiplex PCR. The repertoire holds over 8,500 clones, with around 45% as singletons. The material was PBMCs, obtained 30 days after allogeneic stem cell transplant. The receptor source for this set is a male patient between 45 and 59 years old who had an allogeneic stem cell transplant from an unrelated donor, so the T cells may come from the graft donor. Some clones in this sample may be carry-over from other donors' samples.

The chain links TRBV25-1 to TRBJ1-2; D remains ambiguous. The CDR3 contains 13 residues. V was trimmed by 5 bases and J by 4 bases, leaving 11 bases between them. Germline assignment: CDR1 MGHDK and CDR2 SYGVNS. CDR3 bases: TGTGCCAGCAGTTCCCTCCCGCGCTATGGCTACACCTTC. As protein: CASSSLPRYGYTF.

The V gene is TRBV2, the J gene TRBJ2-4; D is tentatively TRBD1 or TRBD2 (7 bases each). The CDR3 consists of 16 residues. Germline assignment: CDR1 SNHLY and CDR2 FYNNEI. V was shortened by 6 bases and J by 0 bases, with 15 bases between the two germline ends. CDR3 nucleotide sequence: TGTGCCAGCAGGCGGGGGACAGCAAGAGCCAAAAACATTCAGTACTTC. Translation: CASRRGTARAKNIQYF.

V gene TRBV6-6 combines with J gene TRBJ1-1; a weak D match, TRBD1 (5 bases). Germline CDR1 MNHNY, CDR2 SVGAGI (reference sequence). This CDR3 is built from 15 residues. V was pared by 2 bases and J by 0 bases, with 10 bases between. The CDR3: CASSYGGLMNTEAFF. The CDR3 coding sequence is TGTGCCAGCAGTTACGGGGGATTGATGAACACTGAAGCTTTCTTT.

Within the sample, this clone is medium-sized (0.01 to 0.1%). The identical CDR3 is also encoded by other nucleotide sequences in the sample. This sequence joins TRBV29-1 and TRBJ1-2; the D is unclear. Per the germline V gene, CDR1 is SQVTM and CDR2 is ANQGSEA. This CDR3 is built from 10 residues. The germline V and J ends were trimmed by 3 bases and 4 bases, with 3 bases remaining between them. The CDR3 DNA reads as TGCAGCGTTGAGGGCTATGGCTACACCTTC. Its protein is CSVEGYGYTF.

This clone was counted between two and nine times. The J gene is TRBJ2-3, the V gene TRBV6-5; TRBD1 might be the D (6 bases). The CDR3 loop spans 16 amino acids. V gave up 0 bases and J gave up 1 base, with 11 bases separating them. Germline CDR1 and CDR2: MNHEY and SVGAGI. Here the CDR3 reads CASSYSPGQGTDTQYF. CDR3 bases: TGTGCCAGCAGTTACTCGCCGGGACAAGGCACAGATACGCAGTATTTT.

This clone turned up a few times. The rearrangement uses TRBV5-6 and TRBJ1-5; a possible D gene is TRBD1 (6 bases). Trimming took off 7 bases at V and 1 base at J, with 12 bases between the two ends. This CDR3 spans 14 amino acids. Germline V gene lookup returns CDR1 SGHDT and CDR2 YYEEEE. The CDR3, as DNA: TGTGCCAGCCAGTCGACAGGCAGCAATCAGCCCCAGCATTTT. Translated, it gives CASQSTGSNQPQHF.

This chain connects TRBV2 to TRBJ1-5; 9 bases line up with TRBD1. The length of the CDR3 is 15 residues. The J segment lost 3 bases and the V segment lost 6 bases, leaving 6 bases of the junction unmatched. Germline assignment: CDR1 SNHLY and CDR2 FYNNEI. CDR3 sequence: CASREGQGDNQPQHF. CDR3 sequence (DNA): TGTGCCAGCAGAGAGGGACAGGGAGACAATCAGCCCCAGCATTTT.

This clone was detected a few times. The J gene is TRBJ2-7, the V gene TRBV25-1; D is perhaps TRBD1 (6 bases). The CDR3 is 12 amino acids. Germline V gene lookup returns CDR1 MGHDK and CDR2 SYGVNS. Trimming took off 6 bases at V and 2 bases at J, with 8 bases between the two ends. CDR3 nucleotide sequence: TGTGCCAGCAGACAGGGAGCCTACGAGCAGTACTTC. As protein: CASRQGAYEQYF.

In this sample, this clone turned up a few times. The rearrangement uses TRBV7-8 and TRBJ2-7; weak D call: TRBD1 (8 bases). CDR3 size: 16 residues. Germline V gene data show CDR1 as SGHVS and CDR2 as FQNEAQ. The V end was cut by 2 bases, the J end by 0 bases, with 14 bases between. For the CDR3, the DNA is TGTGCCAGCAGCTTACCACAGGGGGGGGGCTCCTACGAGCAGTACTTC. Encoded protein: CASSLPQGGGSYEQYF. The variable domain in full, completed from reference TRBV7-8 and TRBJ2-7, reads GAGVSQSPRYKVAKRGQDVALRCDPISGHVSLFWYQQALGQGPEFLTYFQNEAQLDKSGLPSDRFFAERPEGSVSTLKIQRTQQEDSAVYLCASSLPQGGGSYEQYFGPGTRLTVT.

CDR3 coding DNA: TGTGCCAGCAGTTTATCCGCCAGCTCTGGAAACACCATATATTTT. It translates to CASSLSASSGNTIYF. V usage is TRBV28 and J usage is TRBJ1-3; D is undetermined. CDR1 and CDR2 from the germline V gene are MDHEN and SYDVKM. V was shortened by 1 base and J by 0 bases, with 7 bases between the two germline ends. The CDR3 runs to 15 residues. Full variable domain (rest looked up from reference TRBV28 and TRBJ1-3): DVKVTQSSRYLVKRTGEKVFLECVQDMDHENMFWYRQDPGLGLRLIYFSYDVKMKEKGDIPEGYSVSREKKERFSLILESASTNQTSMYLCASSLSASSGNTIYFGEGSWLTVV.

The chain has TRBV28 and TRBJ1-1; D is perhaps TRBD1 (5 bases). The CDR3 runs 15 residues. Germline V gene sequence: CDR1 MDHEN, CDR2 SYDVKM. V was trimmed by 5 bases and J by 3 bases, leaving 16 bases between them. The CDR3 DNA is TGTGCCAGCAGTCCAGGGCGAGGTGGGCACACTGAAGCTTTCTTT. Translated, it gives CASSPGRGGHTEAFF.

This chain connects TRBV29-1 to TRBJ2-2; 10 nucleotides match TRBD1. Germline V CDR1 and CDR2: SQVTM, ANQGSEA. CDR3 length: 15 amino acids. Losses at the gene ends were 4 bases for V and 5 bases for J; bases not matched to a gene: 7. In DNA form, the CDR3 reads TGCAGCGTTGGAGACAGGGGGCTTCCGACCGGGGAGCTGTTTTTT. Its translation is CSVGDRGLPTGELFF.

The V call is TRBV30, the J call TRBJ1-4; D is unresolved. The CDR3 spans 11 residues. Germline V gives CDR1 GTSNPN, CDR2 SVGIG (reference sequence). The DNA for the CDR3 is TGTGTCTGCCAACCTAATGAAAAACTGTTTTTT. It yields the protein CVCQPNEKLFF.

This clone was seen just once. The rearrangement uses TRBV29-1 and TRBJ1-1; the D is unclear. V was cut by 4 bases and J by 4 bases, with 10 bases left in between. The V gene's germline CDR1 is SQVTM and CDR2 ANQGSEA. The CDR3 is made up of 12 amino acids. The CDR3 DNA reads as TGCAGCGTTGTTTCCACTTCCACTGAAGCTTTCTTT. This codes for CSVVSTSTEAFF.

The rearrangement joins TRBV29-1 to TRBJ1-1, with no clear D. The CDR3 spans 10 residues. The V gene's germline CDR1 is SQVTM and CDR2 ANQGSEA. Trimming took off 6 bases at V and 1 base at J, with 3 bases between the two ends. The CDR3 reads CSVANTEAFF. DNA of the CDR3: TGCAGCGTGGCGAACACTGAAGCTTTCTTT.

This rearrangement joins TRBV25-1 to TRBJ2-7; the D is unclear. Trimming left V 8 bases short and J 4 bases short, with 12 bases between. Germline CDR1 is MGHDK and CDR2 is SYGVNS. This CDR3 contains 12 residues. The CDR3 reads CASGVRNYEQYF. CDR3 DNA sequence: TGTGCCAGCGGCGTTAGGAATTACGAGCAGTACTTC.

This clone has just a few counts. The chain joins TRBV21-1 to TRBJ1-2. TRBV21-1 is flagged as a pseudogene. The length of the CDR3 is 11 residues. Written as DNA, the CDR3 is TGTGCCAGCAGGGGGAACTATGGCTACACCTTC. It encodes CASRGNYGYTF.

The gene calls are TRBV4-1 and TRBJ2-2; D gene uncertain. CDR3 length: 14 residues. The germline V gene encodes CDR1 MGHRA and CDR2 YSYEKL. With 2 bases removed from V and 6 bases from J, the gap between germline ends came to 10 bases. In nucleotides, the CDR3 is TGCGCCAGCAGCCAACCTTGGCGATCCGGGGAGCTGTTTTTT. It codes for CASSQPWRSGELFF.

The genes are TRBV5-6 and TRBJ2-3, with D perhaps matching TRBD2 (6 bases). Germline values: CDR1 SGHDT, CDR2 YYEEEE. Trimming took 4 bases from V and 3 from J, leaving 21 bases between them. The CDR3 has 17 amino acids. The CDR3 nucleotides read TGTGCCAGCAGCCTCGCGGGGCTCGGGCGAGGAACAGATACGCAGTATTTT. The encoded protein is CASSLAGLGRGTDTQYF.